Listed below are T cell receptor beta chains from one sample, sequenced in a study of cytomegalovirus exposure and HLA in healthy donors. This table comes from immunoSEQ multiplex PCR, and its TCRdb copy is limited to in-frame clones, with some not included. Of tens of thousands of clones in the sample, over 70% were seen once. Source material: PBMCs. Source of these receptors: a woman aged 40 to 50 in good health and CMV-seropositive. CDR3s include the opening cysteine and the closing phenylalanine or tryptophan. D genes are given only for firm matches. Clone size appears in some rows only: once, few, many, or a class for an expanded clone.

>TRBV30|TRBJ2-7|.|TRBD2
TGTGCCTACCTCCCACTAGCGGGAGGGCTTGAGCAGTACTTC
CAYLPLAGGLEQYF
>TRBV2|TRBJ1-2|.|TRBD1
TGTGCCAGCAGTTCCACTAGGACAGGGATTGATGGCTACACCTTC
CASSSTRTGIDGYTF
>TRBV11-2|TRBJ2-3|.|TRBD2
TGTGCCAGCAGCTTAGATGGCGGGGGGGGCAGCACAGATACGCAGTATTTT
CASSLDGGGGSTDTQYF
>TRBV6-5|TRBJ1-1|.|TRBD1
TGTGCCAGCAGACCTGACAGGGGCACTGAAGCTTTCTTT
CASRPDRGTEAFF
>TRBV4-1|TRBJ2-3|few|.
TGCGCCAGCAGCCAATGGCAGGGTAGGGATACGCAGTATTTT
CASSQWQGRDTQYF
>TRBV6-5|TRBJ1-6|.|.
TGTGCCAGCAGGAGAGGCAGCTCCTATAATTCACCCCTCCACTTT
CASRRGSSYNSPLHF
>TRBV9|TRBJ1-2|.|.
TGTGCCAGCAGCGTAGATGCGGCGGCTGCTAACTATGGCTACACCTTC
CASSVDAAAANYGYTF
>TRBV6-1|TRBJ2-7|.|.
TGTGCCAGCAGTGAAGCGTACTCTACGGGACTCCCCTCCTACGAGCAGTACTTC
CASSEAYSTGLPSYEQYF
>TRBV7-9|TRBJ1-2|.|.
TGTGCCAGCAGCTTGGTTGGGGGCTCTACCAGTGGCTACACCTTC
CASSLVGGSTSGYTF
>TRBV18|TRBJ1-1|.|TRBD1
TGTGCCAGCTCACCCATTATTAACAGGGGTGAAGCTTTCTTT
CASSPIINRGEAFF
>TRBV27|TRBJ1-1|.|.
TGTGCCAGCAGTCTTCAGGGTTTAAACACTGAAGCTTTCTTT
CASSLQGLNTEAFF
>TRBV5-1|TRBJ2-5|.|TRBD1
TGCGCCAGCAGCAGGGGACAGGGCTCTCAAGAGACCCAGTACTTC
CASSRGQGSQETQYF
>TRBV29-1|TRBJ2-1|.|TRBD1
TGCAGCGTTGGTATGTTAGGGGACAGGGGGCGAGGTGAGCAGTTCTTC
CSVGMLGDRGRGEQFF
>TRBV18|TRBJ2-7|few|.
TGTGCCAGCTCACCACAGGACGGGATCTCCTACGAGCAGTACTTC
CASSPQDGISYEQYF
>TRBV19|TRBJ2-7|.|TRBD2
TGTGCCAGTAGTATAGGGTTCGGGCTAGCGGGCTCCGAGCAGTACTTC
CASSIGFGLAGSEQYF
>TRBV30|TRBJ2-1|.|TRBD2
TGTGCCTGGAGCCCGACTAGCGGGGGGATGGGTGAGCAGTTCTTC
CAWSPTSGGMGEQFF
>TRBV5-1|TRBJ1-3|.|.
TGCGCCAGCAGCAACGGACAGCTAAGCTCTGGAAACACCATATATTTT
CASSNGQLSSGNTIYF
>TRBV5-6|TRBJ2-5|.|.
TGTGCCAGCAGCTTGGCCCAGGACACCCGATGGGGGACCCAGTACTTC
CASSLAQDTRWGTQYF
>TRBV29-1|TRBJ1-2|.|.
TGCAGCGTTGAAGATCCCCTAGAACAGGAGTATGGCTACACCTTC
CSVEDPLEQEYGYTF
>TRBV6-5|TRBJ1-5|.|.
TGTGCCAGCAGTTACGAGGTAAATCAGCCCCAGCATTTT
CASSYEVNQPQHF
>TRBV5-1|TRBJ2-2|.|TRBD2
TGCGCCAGCAGTTCCGGGACTAGCGACACCGGGGAGCTGTTTTTT
CASSSGTSDTGELFF
>TRBV30|TRBJ2-5|.|TRBD2
TGTGCCTGGAGTGTTGGCGGGAGCGTCCAGTACTTC
CAWSVGGSVQYF